This is a list of T cell receptor beta chains from one sample in a study of T cells in localized non-small cell lung cancer. Libraries were prepared by immunoSEQ multiplex PCR; TCRdb keeps only in-frame clonotypes and omits some of them. The table includes around 2,000 clones, roughly 20% detected once. Specimen: normal lung tissue next to the tumor, collected before any cancer treatment. The receptor source for this set is a woman aged 40-69 years with stage I lung adenocarcinoma. Both conserved end residues are part of each CDR3. The order of the fields is V gene, clone size, D gene, J gene, CDR3 DNA, CDR3 protein. D genes are given only for firm matches. Size values are once, few and many counts, or a class for expanded clones, and some rows have none.

>TRBV2|few|-|TRBJ1-2
TGTGCCAGCAGTGTCGGGGGGGATAACTATGGCTACACCTTC
CASSVGGDNYGYTF
>TRBV9|few|-|TRBJ2-3
TGTGCCAGCAGTGCCCTAGACACAGATACGCAGTATTTT
CASSALDTDTQYF
>TRBV9|-|-|TRBJ2-2
TGTGCCAGCAGCGTAGGTGACGGGGAGCTGTTTTTT
CASSVGDGELFF
>TRBV7-2|-|TRBD1|TRBJ2-7
TGTGCCAGCAGCCCCTGGGACAGTTACGAGCAGTACTTC
CASSPWDSYEQYF
>TRBV9|-|-|TRBJ2-7
TGTGCCAGCAGCCGTTGGGAGGACGAGCAGTACTTC
CASSRWEDEQYF
>TRBV6-8|few|-|TRBJ2-3
TGTGCCAGCAGTTACCTCGCTAGCGACCGCACAGATACGCAGTATTTT
CASSYLASDRTDTQYF
>TRBV19|once|TRBD1|TRBJ2-5
TGTGCCAGTAGTATCACAGGGGGACGAGAGACCCAGTACTTC
CASSITGGRETQYF
>TRBV5-1|-|TRBD1|TRBJ1-1
TGCGCCAGCAGCCGAGGGGGACAGCTGAACACTGAAGCTTTCTTT
CASSRGGQLNTEAFF
>TRBV14|-|TRBD1|TRBJ2-7
TGTGCCAGCAGCTCTCCCGGGACAGGGACCGAGCAGTACTTC
CASSSPGTGTEQYF
>TRBV19|few|-|TRBJ1-5
TGTGCCAGTAGTATAGAGGGGGCGAGCAATCAGCCCCAGCATTTT
CASSIEGASNQPQHF
>TRBV29-1|-|-|TRBJ1-2
TGCAGCGTTTCATCTACCGCCTGGGTAGGAGCTAACTATGGCTACACCTTC
CSVSSTAWVGANYGYTF
>TRBV10-3|-|-|TRBJ1-6
TGTGCCATCAGTGAGAGAAACAGGGACTCACCCCTCCACTTT
CAISERNRDSPLHF
>TRBV6-4|-|-|TRBJ2-7
TGTGCCAGCAGTTGGTCCGACGAGCAGTACTTC
CASSWSDEQYF
>TRBV5-1|-|-|TRBJ2-6
TGCGCCAGCAACGGACTTGACAGCTCTGGGGCCAACGTCCTGACTTTC
CASNGLDSSGANVLTF
>TRBV5-1|-|TRBD2|TRBJ2-1
TGCGCCAGCAGCTTGGTGGCTAGCGGGTGGGATGAGCAGTTCTTC
CASSLVASGWDEQFF
>TRBV29-1|-|TRBD1|TRBJ1-1
TGCAGCTCCTCAGACAGGGGGAACACTGAAGCTTTCTTT
CSSSDRGNTEAFF
>TRBV11-3|few|-|TRBJ1-6
TGTGCCAGCAGCTTAGAAGGTCGAGGGTTGGGTTCACCCCTCCACTTT
CASSLEGRGLGSPLHF
>TRBV15|few|-|TRBJ2-3
TGTGCCACCAGCGGAACTAGCTCCCACACAGATACGCAGTATTTT
CATSGTSSHTDTQYF
>TRBV6-8|medium-sized|-|TRBJ2-1
TGTGCCAGCACCCCGATTGCTTACACAGTCAATGAGCAGTTCTTC
CASTPIAYTVNEQFF
>TRBV14|few|-|TRBJ2-1
TGTGCCAGCAGCCAATTAGGGCGCCCCTACAATGAGCAGTTCTTC
CASSQLGRPYNEQFF
>TRBV11-3|few|-|TRBJ1-5
TGTGCCAGCAGCTTAGTATCGGATAGCAATCAGCCCCAGCATTTT
CASSLVSDSNQPQHF
>TRBV6-9|few|-|TRBJ2-3
TGTGCCAGCAGTTACGGAGATACGCAGTATTTT
CASSYGDTQYF
>TRBV11-3|few|-|TRBJ2-7
TGTGCCAGCAGCTCTCTACGGCGGGTTAGCTCCTACGAGCAGTACTTC
CASSSLRRVSSYEQYF
>TRBV19|few|-|TRBJ1-1
TGTGCCAGTAGTAGATCAGGGGTAGACTCGGATGCTTTCTTT
CASSRSGVDSDAFF
>TRBV29-1|few|-|TRBJ1-2
TGCAGCGTTGGGACAGAGTTGGGAGGCTACACCTTC
CSVGTELGGYTF
>TRBV11-1|few|-|TRBJ2-3
TGTGCCAGCAGCTTGACTAGGGCGGGAGATACGCAGTATTTT
CASSLTRAGDTQYF
>TRBV4-1|few|TRBD1|TRBJ2-2
TGCGCCAGCAGCCTCAATCCCACCCGGGACAGTGGAACCGGGGAGCTGTTTTTT
CASSLNPTRDSGTGELFF
>TRBV12-2|large|-|TRBJ1-6
TGTGCCACCCGAGAGGCGACATTTTATAATTCACCCCTCCACTTT
CATREATFYNSPLHF
>TRBV28|-|-|TRBJ1-1
TGTGCCAGCAGTTTTCTTGGGCCCTCGGGAGGGGCGAACCAGATAAAAGCTTTCTTT
CASSFLGPSGGANQIKAFF
>TRBV9|-|-|TRBJ1-2
TGTGCCAGCAGCGATAGGGCAGGGGCTAGTGGCTACACCTTC
CASSDRAGASGYTF
>TRBV23-1|few|-|TRBJ1-5
TGCGCCAGCAGCCAAGATCTGGGGAATCAGCCCCAGCATTTT
CASSQDLGNQPQHF
>TRBV9|few|-|TRBJ1-1
TGTGCCAGCAGTGAAATGAGTAGCACTGAAGCTTTCTTT
CASSEMSSTEAFF
>TRBV6-8|few|-|TRBJ1-2
TGTGCCAGCAGGCCGGGACACCAAACTTCAAATGGCTACACCTTC
CASRPGHQTSNGYTF
>TRBV7-5|-|-|TRBJ2-7
TGTGCCAGCAGCTTAGAAGGGACAGTGAGCTCCTACGAGCAGTACTTC
CASSLEGTVSSYEQYF
>TRBV9|-|-|TRBJ2-3
TGTGCCAGCAGCGGAGTACAGGGCACAGATACGCAGTATTTT
CASSGVQGTDTQYF
>TRBV11-3|-|-|TRBJ1-1
TGTGCCAGCAGCTTTCACGGGGGGGTCACTGAAGCTTTCTTT
CASSFHGGVTEAFF
>TRBV4-1|large|-|TRBJ1-1
TGCGCCAGCAGCCAAGTGGGGGGTCGTTTTGAAGCTTTCTTT
CASSQVGGRFEAFF
>TRBV6-8|-|-|TRBJ1-5
TGTGCCAGCAGTTCTCCTCAGGGTCTAAGCAATCAGCCCCAGCATTTT
CASSSPQGLSNQPQHF
>TRBV15|few|TRBD1|TRBJ1-2
TGTGCCACCAGCCCGGACAGGGCGACCTATGGCTACACCTTC
CATSPDRATYGYTF